The entry below gives a single T cell receptor beta chain sequence along with its context. MiXCR was run by TCRdb on the RT-PCR reads, yielding one entry per CDR3 protein. The sample records about 410,000 distinct CDR3 sequences, 16% being singletons. The data stem from a study of patients and donors after allogeneic stem cell transplantation. There are 13 residues in the CDR3. Looked up from germline, CDR1 is DFQATT and CDR2 is SNEGSKA (reference sequence). Losses at the gene ends were 5 bases for V and 3 bases for J; bases not matched to a gene: 3. Sequenced sample: blood, either unsorted or a sorted T cell fraction (not recorded which). V is TRBV20-1 and J is TRBJ2-7, with 11 bases fitting TRBD2. This receptor was identified in a human donor who was either an allogeneic HSCT recipient or a stem cell or donor lymphocyte infusion donor (not recorded which). It is not recorded whose cells these are; they may come from a transplant donor. Here the CDR3 reads CSALAGGGYEQYF. As DNA, the CDR3 is TGCAGTGCTCTAGCGGGAGGAGGCTACGAGCAGTACTTC.